The rows below give T cell receptor beta chains drawn from one sample of a study of somatic mutations in cytotoxic T cells in rheumatoid arthritis. Repertoires were generated with immunoSEQ multiplex PCR, while TCRdb's copy carries only in-frame clones and drops some. This sample has 30,000 to 45,000 clones, with about four fifths found just once. Sequenced sample: CD8+ T cells sorted from blood. These receptors all come from a man aged 35-49 years in good health. CDR3s include the opening cysteine and the closing phenylalanine or tryptophan. A D gene is named only where the DNA matches it firmly. Part of the rows lack a size; the others show once, few, many or a class for expanded clones.

clone_size: once; cdr3_length: 16; j_call: TRBJ1-1; v_call: TRBV15; d_call: TRBD1; cdr3_aa: CATSRRGGWKDTEAFF; cdr3_nt: TGTGCCACCAGCAGACGAGGGGGCTGGAAGGACACTGAAGCTTTCTTT
clone_size: once; cdr3_length: 15; j_call: TRBJ2-1; v_call: TRBV28; d_call: TRBD2; cdr3_aa: CASSLGGREYNEQFF; cdr3_nt: TGTGCCAGCAGTTTAGGCGGGAGGGAATACAATGAGCAGTTCTTC
clone_size: NA; cdr3_length: 15; j_call: TRBJ2-1; v_call: TRBV5-1; d_call: NA; cdr3_aa: CASSPDGSSYNEQFF; cdr3_nt: TGCGCCAGCAGCCCGGACGGGAGCTCCTACAATGAGCAGTTCTTC
clone_size: NA; cdr3_length: 11; j_call: TRBJ2-2; v_call: TRBV19; d_call: NA; cdr3_aa: CASEAGGELFF; cdr3_nt: TGTGCCAGTGAGGCCGGCGGGGAGCTGTTTTTT
clone_size: NA; cdr3_length: 15; j_call: TRBJ2-7; v_call: TRBV7-9; d_call: TRBD1; cdr3_aa: CASSSPGQGADEQYF; cdr3_nt: TGTGCCAGCAGCTCCCCGGGACAGGGGGCGGACGAGCAGTACTTC
clone_size: few; cdr3_length: 13; j_call: TRBJ1-5; v_call: TRBV7-3; d_call: NA; cdr3_aa: CASSLNWGQPQHF; cdr3_nt: TGTGCCAGCAGCTTAAATTGGGGGCAGCCCCAGCATTTT
clone_size: NA; cdr3_length: 17; j_call: TRBJ2-2; v_call: TRBV4-3; d_call: TRBD2; cdr3_aa: CASSHTLGTRYTGELFF; cdr3_nt: TGCGCCAGCAGCCACACCCTCGGGACTAGATACACCGGGGAGCTGTTTTTT
clone_size: NA; cdr3_length: 13; j_call: TRBJ2-2; v_call: TRBV27; d_call: NA; cdr3_aa: CASSFGYTGELFF; cdr3_nt: TGTGCCAGCAGTTTTGGTTACACCGGGGAACTGTTTTTT
clone_size: NA; cdr3_length: 16; j_call: TRBJ2-7; v_call: TRBV28; d_call: TRBD2; cdr3_aa: CASSLRSGSLLYEQYF; cdr3_nt: TGTGCCAGCAGTTTACGTAGCGGGAGTTTACTCTACGAGCAGTACTTC
clone_size: NA; cdr3_length: 13; j_call: TRBJ1-2; v_call: TRBV28; d_call: NA; cdr3_aa: CASSLQGRYGYTF; cdr3_nt: TGTGCCAGCAGTTTACAGGGGAGGTATGGCTACACCTTC
clone_size: NA; cdr3_length: 15; j_call: TRBJ1-1; v_call: TRBV7-9; d_call: NA; cdr3_aa: CASSSDRFGYTEAFF; cdr3_nt: TGTGCCAGCAGCTCAGACAGGTTTGGTTACACTGAAGCTTTCTTT
clone_size: once; cdr3_length: 13; j_call: TRBJ2-1; v_call: TRBV6-1; d_call: NA; cdr3_aa: CASRVWGDNEQFF; cdr3_nt: TGTGCCAGCAGAGTTTGGGGGGACAATGAGCAGTTCTTC
clone_size: NA; cdr3_length: 14; j_call: TRBJ2-7; v_call: TRBV29-1; d_call: NA; cdr3_aa: CSVEGGGEVDEQYF; cdr3_nt: TGCAGCGTTGAAGGAGGCGGAGAGGTAGACGAGCAGTACTTC
clone_size: NA; cdr3_length: 17; j_call: TRBJ1-3; v_call: TRBV28; d_call: NA; cdr3_aa: CASSSQTGFHSGNTIYF; cdr3_nt: TGTGCCAGCTCCTCCCAGACAGGTTTCCACTCTGGAAACACCATATATTTT
clone_size: NA; cdr3_length: 16; j_call: TRBJ1-2; v_call: TRBV4-1; d_call: NA; cdr3_aa: CASSQVVGRGVYGYTF; cdr3_nt: TGCGCCAGCAGCCAAGTTGTCGGCAGGGGAGTCTATGGCTACACCTTC
clone_size: few; cdr3_length: 13; j_call: TRBJ1-1; v_call: TRBV27; d_call: NA; cdr3_aa: CASSLRENTEAFF; cdr3_nt: TGTGCCAGCAGTTTAAGAGAAAACACTGAAGCTTTCTTT
clone_size: NA; cdr3_length: 15; j_call: TRBJ2-7; v_call: TRBV21-1; d_call: NA; cdr3_aa: CASSKGKGDSYEQYF; cdr3_nt: TGTGCCAGCAGCAAAGGCAAAGGGGACTCCTACGAGCAGTACTTC
clone_size: NA; cdr3_length: 17; j_call: TRBJ2-7; v_call: TRBV7-9; d_call: NA; cdr3_aa: CASSLQGGTRTSYEQYF; cdr3_nt: TGTGCCAGCAGCCTCCAGGGCGGGACACGGACGAGCTACGAGCAGTACTTC
clone_size: once; cdr3_length: 16; j_call: TRBJ2-4; v_call: TRBV19; d_call: TRBD1; cdr3_aa: CASSEHTGASIYIQYF; cdr3_nt: TGTGCCAGTAGTGAACACACAGGGGCGAGTATATACATTCAGTACTTC
clone_size: NA; cdr3_length: 16; j_call: TRBJ2-3; v_call: TRBV9; d_call: NA; cdr3_aa: CATLKVGWEKRDTQYF; cdr3_nt: TGTGCCACCCTTAAAGTCGGGTGGGAAAAGAGAGATACGCAGTATTTT
clone_size: NA; cdr3_length: 16; j_call: TRBJ2-2; v_call: TRBV15; d_call: NA; cdr3_aa: CATSIGEELNTGELFF; cdr3_nt: TGTGCCACCAGCATCGGTGAGGAACTGAACACCGGGGAGCTGTTTTTT
clone_size: NA; cdr3_length: 14; j_call: TRBJ2-7; v_call: TRBV11-2; d_call: TRBD2; cdr3_aa: CASSLAGEGYEQYF; cdr3_nt: TGTGCCAGCAGCTTGGCCGGGGAGGGCTACGAGCAGTACTTC
clone_size: NA; cdr3_length: 15; j_call: TRBJ2-7; v_call: TRBV4-1; d_call: TRBD1; cdr3_aa: CASSPGQGLAYEQYF; cdr3_nt: TGCGCCAGCAGCCCCGGACAGGGTCTTGCCTACGAGCAGTACTTC
clone_size: NA; cdr3_length: 13; j_call: TRBJ2-1; v_call: TRBV29-1; d_call: TRBD2; cdr3_aa: CSVYSGRANEQFF; cdr3_nt: TGCAGCGTGTATAGCGGGAGGGCGAATGAGCAGTTCTTC
clone_size: NA; cdr3_length: 15; j_call: TRBJ2-7; v_call: TRBV27; d_call: NA; cdr3_aa: CASTQRGDRLDEQYF; cdr3_nt: TGTGCCAGCACGCAGAGGGGCGACAGGCTGGATGAGCAGTACTTC
clone_size: NA; cdr3_length: 13; j_call: TRBJ1-1; v_call: TRBV11-2; d_call: TRBD1; cdr3_aa: CASSPTGAPEAFF; cdr3_nt: TGTGCCAGCAGCCCGACAGGGGCCCCTGAAGCTTTCTTT
clone_size: NA; cdr3_length: 15; j_call: TRBJ2-1; v_call: TRBV7-3; d_call: NA; cdr3_aa: CASSLNPTSGHEQFF; cdr3_nt: TGTGCCAGCAGCTTGAACCCCACGTCGGGACATGAGCAGTTCTTC
clone_size: NA; cdr3_length: 16; j_call: TRBJ1-1; v_call: TRBV11-2; d_call: NA; cdr3_aa: CASSSYGPDGNTEAFF; cdr3_nt: TGTGCCAGCAGCTCCTATGGTCCGGATGGTAACACTGAAGCTTTCTTT
clone_size: NA; cdr3_length: 15; j_call: TRBJ2-3; v_call: TRBV5-1; d_call: NA; cdr3_aa: CASSLDEGRTDTQYF; cdr3_nt: TGCGCCAGCAGCTTGGACGAGGGGCGCACAGATACGCAGTATTTT
clone_size: NA; cdr3_length: 14; j_call: TRBJ1-2; v_call: TRBV2; d_call: TRBD1; cdr3_aa: CASRTRDSVYGYTF; cdr3_nt: TGTGCCAGCAGGACCCGGGACAGCGTCTATGGCTACACCTTC
clone_size: once; cdr3_length: 10; j_call: TRBJ2-7; v_call: TRBV6-5; d_call: NA; cdr3_aa: CASSVYEQYF; cdr3_nt: TGTGCCAGCAGTGTCTACGAGCAGTACTTC
clone_size: NA; cdr3_length: 14; j_call: TRBJ2-1; v_call: TRBV7-3; d_call: NA; cdr3_aa: CASSFKGADNEQFF; cdr3_nt: TGTGCCAGCAGCTTCAAAGGAGCCGACAATGAGCAGTTCTTC
clone_size: NA; cdr3_length: 16; j_call: TRBJ1-1; v_call: TRBV27; d_call: TRBD1; cdr3_aa: CASSLGQGAVNTEAFF; cdr3_nt: TGTGCCAGCAGTCTTGGACAGGGGGCGGTGAACACTGAAGCTTTCTTT
clone_size: NA; cdr3_length: 15; j_call: TRBJ2-7; v_call: TRBV7-8; d_call: NA; cdr3_aa: CASSLAGEGIYEQYF; cdr3_nt: TGTGCCAGCAGCTTAGCCGGTGAGGGCATCTACGAGCAGTACTTC
clone_size: NA; cdr3_length: 13; j_call: TRBJ2-5; v_call: TRBV28; d_call: NA; cdr3_aa: CASSFSGAETQYF; cdr3_nt: TGTGCCAGCAGTTTCAGCGGAGCGGAGACCCAGTACTTC
clone_size: NA; cdr3_length: 13; j_call: TRBJ2-7; v_call: TRBV21-1; d_call: NA; cdr3_aa: CASSNSGTYEQYF; cdr3_nt: TGTGCCAGCAGCAACAGCGGAACCTACGAGCAGTACTTC
clone_size: NA; cdr3_length: 14; j_call: TRBJ2-3; v_call: TRBV28; d_call: TRBD2; cdr3_aa: CASWAGGITDTQYF; cdr3_nt: TGTGCCAGCTGGGCGGGGGGGATCACAGATACGCAGTATTTT
clone_size: NA; cdr3_length: 12; j_call: TRBJ2-1; v_call: TRBV5-8; d_call: NA; cdr3_aa: CASSLVGTEQFF; cdr3_nt: TGTGCCAGCAGCTTGGTGGGGACTGAGCAGTTCTTC
clone_size: NA; cdr3_length: 14; j_call: TRBJ1-4; v_call: TRBV5-1; d_call: TRBD1; cdr3_aa: CASSLGQGREKLFF; cdr3_nt: TGCGCCAGCAGCTTGGGACAGGGGCGTGAAAAACTGTTTTTT
clone_size: NA; cdr3_length: 15; j_call: TRBJ1-2; v_call: TRBV6-4; d_call: TRBD1; cdr3_aa: CASSPTGEANYGYTF; cdr3_nt: TGTGCCAGCAGTCCTACAGGGGAAGCTAACTATGGCTACACCTTC
clone_size: few; cdr3_length: 11; j_call: TRBJ1-1; v_call: TRBV6-5; d_call: NA; cdr3_aa: CASSWGTEAFF; cdr3_nt: TGTGCCAGCAGTTGGGGAACTGAAGCTTTCTTT
clone_size: NA; cdr3_length: 15; j_call: TRBJ2-7; v_call: TRBV11-3; d_call: TRBD2; cdr3_aa: CASSSTSGRANEQYF; cdr3_nt: TGTGCCAGCAGCTCAACGAGCGGGAGGGCTAACGAGCAGTACTTC